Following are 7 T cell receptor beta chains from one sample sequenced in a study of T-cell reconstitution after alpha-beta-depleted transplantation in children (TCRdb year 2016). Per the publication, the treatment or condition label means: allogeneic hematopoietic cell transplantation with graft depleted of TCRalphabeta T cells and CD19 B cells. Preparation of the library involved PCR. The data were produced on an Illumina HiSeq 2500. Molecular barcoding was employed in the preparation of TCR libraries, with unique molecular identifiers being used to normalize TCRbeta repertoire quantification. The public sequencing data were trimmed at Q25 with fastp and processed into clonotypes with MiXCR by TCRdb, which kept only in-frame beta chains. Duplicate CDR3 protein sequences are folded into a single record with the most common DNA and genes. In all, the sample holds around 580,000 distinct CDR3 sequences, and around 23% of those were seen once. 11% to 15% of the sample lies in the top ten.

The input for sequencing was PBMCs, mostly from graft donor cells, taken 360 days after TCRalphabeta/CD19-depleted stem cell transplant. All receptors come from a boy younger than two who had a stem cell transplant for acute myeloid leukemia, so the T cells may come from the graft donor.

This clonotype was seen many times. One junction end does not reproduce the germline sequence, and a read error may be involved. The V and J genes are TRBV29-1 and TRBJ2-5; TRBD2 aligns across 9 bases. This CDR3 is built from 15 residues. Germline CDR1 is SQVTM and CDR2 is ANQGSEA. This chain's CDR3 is CSVDLAGIVQVRSHF. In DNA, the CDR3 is TGCAGCGTTGATCTAGCGGGGATCGTGCAGGTTCGGTCGCACTTC.

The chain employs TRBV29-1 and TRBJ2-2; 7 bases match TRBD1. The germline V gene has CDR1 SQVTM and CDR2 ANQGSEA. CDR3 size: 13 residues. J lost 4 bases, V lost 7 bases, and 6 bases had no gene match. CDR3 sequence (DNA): TGCAGCGCTCCCGGGACAGCCACCGGGGAGCTGTTTTTT. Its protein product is CSAPGTATGELFF.

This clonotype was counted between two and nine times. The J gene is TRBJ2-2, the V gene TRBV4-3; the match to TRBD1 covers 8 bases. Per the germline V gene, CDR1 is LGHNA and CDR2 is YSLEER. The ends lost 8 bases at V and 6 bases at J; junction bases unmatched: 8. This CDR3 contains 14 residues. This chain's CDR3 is CASRRQGLAGELFF. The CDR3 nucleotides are TGCGCCAGCCGGAGACAGGGGTTGGCCGGGGAGCTGTTTTTT.

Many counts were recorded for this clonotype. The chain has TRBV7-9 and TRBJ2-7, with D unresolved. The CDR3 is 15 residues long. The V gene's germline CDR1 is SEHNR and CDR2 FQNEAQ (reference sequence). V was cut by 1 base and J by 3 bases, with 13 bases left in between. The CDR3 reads CASSLEGSLLYEQYF. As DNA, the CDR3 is TGTGCCAGCAGCTTAGAGGGCAGCTTACTCTACGAGCAGTACTTC.

CDR3 protein: CSASKGQPNTEAFF. The CDR3 DNA sequence: TGCAGTGCTAGTAAGGGACAGCCGAACACTGAAGCTTTCTTT. The V and J genes are TRBV20-1 and TRBJ1-1, with 7 bases lining up with TRBD1. There are 14 residues in the CDR3. Germline-derived CDR1 and CDR2 are DFQATT and SNEGSKA (reference sequence). The V gene end was trimmed by 3 bases and the J gene end by 1 base; junction bases not matched to a gene: 5.

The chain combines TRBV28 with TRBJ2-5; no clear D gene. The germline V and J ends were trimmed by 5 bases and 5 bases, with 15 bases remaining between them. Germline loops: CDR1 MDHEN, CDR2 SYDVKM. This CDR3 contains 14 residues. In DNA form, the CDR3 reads TGTGCCAGCAGTCCTGGCGTGGTCAGGGAGACCCAGTACTTC. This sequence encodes CASSPGVVRETQYF.

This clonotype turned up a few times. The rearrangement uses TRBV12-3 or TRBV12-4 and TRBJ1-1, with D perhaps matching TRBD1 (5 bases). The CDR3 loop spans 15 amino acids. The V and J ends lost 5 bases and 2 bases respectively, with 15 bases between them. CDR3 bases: TGTGCCAGCAGTAGCTGGACAAGGGATAACACTGAAGCTTTCTTT. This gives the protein CASSSWTRDNTEAFF.